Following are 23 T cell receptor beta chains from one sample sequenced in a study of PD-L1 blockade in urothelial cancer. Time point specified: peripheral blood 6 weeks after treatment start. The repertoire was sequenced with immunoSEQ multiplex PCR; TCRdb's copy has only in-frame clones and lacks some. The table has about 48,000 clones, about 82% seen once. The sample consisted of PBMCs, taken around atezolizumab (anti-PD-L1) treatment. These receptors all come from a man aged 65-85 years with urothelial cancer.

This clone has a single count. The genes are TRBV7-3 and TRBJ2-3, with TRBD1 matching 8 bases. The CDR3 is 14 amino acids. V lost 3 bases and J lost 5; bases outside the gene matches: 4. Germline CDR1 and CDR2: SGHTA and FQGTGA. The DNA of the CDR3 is TGTGCCAGCAGCTTCCAGGGGGCTGAAGATACGCAGTATTTT. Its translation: CASSFQGAEDTQYF.

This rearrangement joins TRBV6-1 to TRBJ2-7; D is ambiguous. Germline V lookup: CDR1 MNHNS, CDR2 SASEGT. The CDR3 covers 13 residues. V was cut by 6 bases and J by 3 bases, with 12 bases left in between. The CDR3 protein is CASRNRAFYEQYF. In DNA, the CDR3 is TGTGCCAGCAGGAATAGAGCTTTCTACGAGCAGTACTTC.

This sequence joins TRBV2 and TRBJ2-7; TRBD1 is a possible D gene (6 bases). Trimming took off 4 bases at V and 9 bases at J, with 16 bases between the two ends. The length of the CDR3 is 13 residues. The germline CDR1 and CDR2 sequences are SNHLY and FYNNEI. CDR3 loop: CASSGDTSFGQYF. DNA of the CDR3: TGTGCCAGCAGTGGGGACACCTCCTTCGGGCAGTACTTC. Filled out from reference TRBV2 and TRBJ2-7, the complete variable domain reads EPEVTQTPSHQVTQMGQEVILRCVPISNHLYFYWYRQILGQKVEFLVSFYNNEISEKSEIFDDQFSVERPDGSNFTLKIRSTKLEDSAMYFCASSGDTSFGQYFGPGTRLTVT.

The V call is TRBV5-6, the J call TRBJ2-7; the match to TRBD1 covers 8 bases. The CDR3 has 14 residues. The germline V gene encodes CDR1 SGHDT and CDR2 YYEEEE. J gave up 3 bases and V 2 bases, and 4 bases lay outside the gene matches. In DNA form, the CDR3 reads TGTGCCAGCAGCTTACGGACAGGGAGCTACGAGCAGTACTTC. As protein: CASSLRTGSYEQYF. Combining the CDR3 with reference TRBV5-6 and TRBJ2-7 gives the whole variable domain DAGVTQSPTHLIKTRGQQVTLRCSPKSGHDTVSWYQQALGQGPQFIFQYYEEEERQRGNFPDRFSGHQFPNYSSELNVNALLLGDSALYLCASSLRTGSYEQYFGPGTRLTVT.

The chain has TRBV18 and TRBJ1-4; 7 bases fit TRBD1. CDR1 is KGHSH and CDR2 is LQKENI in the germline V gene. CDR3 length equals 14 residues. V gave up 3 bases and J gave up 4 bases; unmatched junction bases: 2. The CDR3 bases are TGTGCCAGCTCACCGACAGGGCTTAATGAAAAACTGTTTTTT. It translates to CASSPTGLNEKLFF.

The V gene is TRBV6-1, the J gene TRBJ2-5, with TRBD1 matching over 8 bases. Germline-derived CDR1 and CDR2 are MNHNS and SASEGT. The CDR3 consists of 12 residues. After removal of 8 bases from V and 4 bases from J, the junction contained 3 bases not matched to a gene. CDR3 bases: TGTGCCAGCGGACAGGGATTAGAGACCCAGTACTTC. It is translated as CASGQGLETQYF.

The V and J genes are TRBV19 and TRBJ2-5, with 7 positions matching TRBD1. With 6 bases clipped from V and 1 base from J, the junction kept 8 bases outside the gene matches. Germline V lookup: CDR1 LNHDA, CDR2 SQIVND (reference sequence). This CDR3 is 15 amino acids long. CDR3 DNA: TGTGCCAGTAGACCGGATAGGGACAGCCAAGAGACCCAGTACTTC. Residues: CASRPDRDSQETQYF.

The CDR3 protein is CASSRLAELTDTQYF. The CDR3 nucleotides read TGTGCCAGCAGCAGACTAGCGGAGCTCACAGATACGCAGTATTTT. V and J are TRBV7-9 and TRBJ2-3, with 9 positions matching TRBD2. The V segment lost 5 bases and the J segment 2 bases; nucleotides outside the gene matches: 5. CDR1 is SEHNR, CDR2 FQNEAQ, per germline (reference sequence). The CDR3 runs to 15 residues.

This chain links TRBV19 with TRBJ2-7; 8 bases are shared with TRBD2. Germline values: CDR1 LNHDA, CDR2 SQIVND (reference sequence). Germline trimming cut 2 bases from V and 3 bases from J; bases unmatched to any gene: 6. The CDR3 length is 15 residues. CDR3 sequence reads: CASSISPSGSYEQYF. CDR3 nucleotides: TGTGCCAGTAGTATAAGCCCCAGCGGGAGCTACGAGCAGTACTTC.

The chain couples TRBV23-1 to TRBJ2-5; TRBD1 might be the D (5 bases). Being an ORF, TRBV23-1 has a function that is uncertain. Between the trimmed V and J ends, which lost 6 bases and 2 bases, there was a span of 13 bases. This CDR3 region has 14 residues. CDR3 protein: CASSAGNPQETQYF. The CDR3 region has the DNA TGCGCCAGCAGCGCAGGGAACCCGCAAGAGACCCAGTACTTC.

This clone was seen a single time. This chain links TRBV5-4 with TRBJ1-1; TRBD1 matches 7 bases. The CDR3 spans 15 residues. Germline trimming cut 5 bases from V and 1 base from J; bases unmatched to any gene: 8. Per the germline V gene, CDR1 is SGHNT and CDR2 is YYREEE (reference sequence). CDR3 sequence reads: CASRGTQGGNTEAFF. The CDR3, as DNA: TGTGCCAGCAGGGGGACGCAGGGGGGGAACACTGAAGCTTTCTTT.

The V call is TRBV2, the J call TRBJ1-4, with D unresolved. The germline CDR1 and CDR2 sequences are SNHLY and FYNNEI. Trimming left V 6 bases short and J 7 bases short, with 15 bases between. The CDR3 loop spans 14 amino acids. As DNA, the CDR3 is TGTGCCAGCAGGGTGCGCGGGGTGGGTGAAAAACTGTTTTTT. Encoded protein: CASRVRGVGEKLFF.

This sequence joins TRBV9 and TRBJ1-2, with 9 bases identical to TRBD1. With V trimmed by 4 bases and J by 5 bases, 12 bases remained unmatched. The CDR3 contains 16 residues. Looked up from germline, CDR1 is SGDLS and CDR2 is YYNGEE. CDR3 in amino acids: CASSPRDRVIEYGYTF. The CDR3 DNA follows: TGTGCCAGCAGCCCTCGGGACAGGGTAATCGAGTATGGCTACACCTTC.

CDR3 DNA: TGTGCCAGCAGTGAAGGACTAGCGGCCTCCTACGAGCAGTACTTC. As protein: CASSEGLAASYEQYF. The V gene is TRBV6-1, the J gene TRBJ2-7, with 9 bases identical to TRBD2. J was trimmed by 0 bases and V by 1 base; bases with no gene match: 1. Germline V gene data show CDR1 as MNHNS and CDR2 as SASEGT. CDR3 size: 15 residues.

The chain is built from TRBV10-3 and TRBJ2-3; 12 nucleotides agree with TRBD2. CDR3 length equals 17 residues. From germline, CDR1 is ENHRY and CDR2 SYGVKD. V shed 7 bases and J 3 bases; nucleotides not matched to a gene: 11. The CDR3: CAITGSLAGGYTDTQYF. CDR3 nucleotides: TGTGCCATCACGGGCTCACTAGCGGGAGGTTATACAGATACGCAGTATTTT.

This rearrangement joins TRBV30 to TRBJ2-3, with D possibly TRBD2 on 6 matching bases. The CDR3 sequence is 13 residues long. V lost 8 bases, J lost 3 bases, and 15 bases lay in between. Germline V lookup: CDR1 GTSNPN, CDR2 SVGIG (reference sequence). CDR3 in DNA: TGTGCCCAAACTCGGGGGAGAACAGATACGCAGTATTTT. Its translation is CAQTRGRTDTQYF.

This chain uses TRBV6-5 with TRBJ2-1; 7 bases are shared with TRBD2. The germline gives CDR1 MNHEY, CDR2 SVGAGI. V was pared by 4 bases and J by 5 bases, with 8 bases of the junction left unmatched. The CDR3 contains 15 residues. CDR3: CASSLTGTINNEQFF. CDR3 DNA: TGTGCCAGCAGTTTGACCGGGACTATAAACAATGAGCAGTTCTTC.

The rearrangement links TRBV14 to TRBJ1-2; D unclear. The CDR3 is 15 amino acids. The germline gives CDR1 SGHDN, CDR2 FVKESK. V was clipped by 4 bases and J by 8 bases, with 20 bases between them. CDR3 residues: CASSLRRTGSDGYTF. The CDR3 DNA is TGTGCCAGCAGCCTCAGGCGGACTGGAAGCGACGGCTACACCTTC.

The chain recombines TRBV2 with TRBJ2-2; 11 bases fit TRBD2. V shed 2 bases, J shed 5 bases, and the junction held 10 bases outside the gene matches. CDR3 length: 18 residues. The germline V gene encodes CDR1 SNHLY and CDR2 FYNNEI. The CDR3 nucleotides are TGTGCCAGCAGTGAAACCTATAGCGGGAGGGCCGGTACCGGGGAGCTGTTTTTT. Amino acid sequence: CASSETYSGRAGTGELFF.

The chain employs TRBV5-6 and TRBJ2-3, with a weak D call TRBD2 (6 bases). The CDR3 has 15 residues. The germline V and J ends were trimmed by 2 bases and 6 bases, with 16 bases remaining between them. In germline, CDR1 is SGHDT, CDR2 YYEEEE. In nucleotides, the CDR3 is TGTGCCAGCAGCTTTGTCTCCCGGGAGAGGGATACGCAGTATTTT. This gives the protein CASSFVSRERDTQYF. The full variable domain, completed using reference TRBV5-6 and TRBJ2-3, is DAGVTQSPTHLIKTRGQQVTLRCSPKSGHDTVSWYQQALGQGPQFIFQYYEEEERQRGNFPDRFSGHQFPNYSSELNVNALLLGDSALYLCASSFVSRERDTQYFGPGTRLTVL.

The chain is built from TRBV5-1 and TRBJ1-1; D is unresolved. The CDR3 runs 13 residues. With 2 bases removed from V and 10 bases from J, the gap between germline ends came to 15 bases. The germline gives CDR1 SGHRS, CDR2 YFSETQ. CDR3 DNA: TGCGCCAGCAGCTTTGTGGAGGGCATAGCAGCTTTCTTT. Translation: CASSFVEGIAAFF. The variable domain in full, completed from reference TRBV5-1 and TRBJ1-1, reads KAGVTQTPRYLIKTRGQQVTLSCSPISGHRSVSWYQQTPGQGLQFLFEYFSETQRNKGNFPGRFSGRQFSNSRSEMNVSTLELGDSALYLCASSFVEGIAAFFGQGTRLTVV.

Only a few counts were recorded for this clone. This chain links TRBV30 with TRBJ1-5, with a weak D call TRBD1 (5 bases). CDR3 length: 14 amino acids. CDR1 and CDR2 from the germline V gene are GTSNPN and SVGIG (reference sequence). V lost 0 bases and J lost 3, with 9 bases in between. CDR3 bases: TGTGCCTGGAGTGTACGGGACTACAATCAGCCCCAGCATTTT. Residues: CAWSVRDYNQPQHF.

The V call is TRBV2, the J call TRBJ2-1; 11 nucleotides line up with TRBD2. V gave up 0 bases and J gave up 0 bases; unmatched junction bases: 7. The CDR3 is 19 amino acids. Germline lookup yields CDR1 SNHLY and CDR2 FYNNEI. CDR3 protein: CASSEALGLADASYNEQFF. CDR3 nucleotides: TGTGCCAGCAGTGAAGCGCTGGGACTAGCGGACGCCTCCTACAATGAGCAGTTCTTC.